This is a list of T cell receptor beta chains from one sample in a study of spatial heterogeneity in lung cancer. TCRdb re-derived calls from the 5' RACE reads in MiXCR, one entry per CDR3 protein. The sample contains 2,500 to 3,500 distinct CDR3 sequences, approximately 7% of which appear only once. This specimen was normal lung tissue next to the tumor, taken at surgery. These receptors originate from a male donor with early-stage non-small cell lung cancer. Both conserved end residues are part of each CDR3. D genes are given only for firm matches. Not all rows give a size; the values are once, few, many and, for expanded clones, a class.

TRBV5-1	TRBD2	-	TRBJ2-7	TGCGCCAGCAGCTTGACTAGCGGGAGCTTCAACGAGCAGTACTTC	CASSLTSGSFNEQYF
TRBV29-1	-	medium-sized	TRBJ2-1	TGCAGCGTTGAAGATCTGCTTAGGAATGAGCAGTTCTTC	CSVEDLLRNEQFF
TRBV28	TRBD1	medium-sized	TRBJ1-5	TGTGCCAGCAGTCCAGGGGGGCGGGATAGCAATCAGCCCCAGCATTTT	CASSPGGRDSNQPQHF
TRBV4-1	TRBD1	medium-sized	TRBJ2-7	TGCGCCAGCAGCCCGTACAGGGGAAGCTCCTACGAGCAGTACTTC	CASSPYRGSSYEQYF
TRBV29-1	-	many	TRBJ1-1	TGCAGCGTTGTAGGTGGGGGGAACACTGAAGCTTTCTTT	CSVVGGGNTEAFF
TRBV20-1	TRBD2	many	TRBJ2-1	TGCAGTGCTAGAGTAGCGGGAGGCCCTTCCAATGAGCAGTTCTTC	CSARVAGGPSNEQFF
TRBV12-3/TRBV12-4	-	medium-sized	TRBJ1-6	TGTGCCAGCAGTCAGATCTCGGATTCACCCCTCCACTTT	CASSQISDSPLHF
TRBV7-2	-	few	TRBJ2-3	TGTGCCAGCAGCTCACAAGGCACAGATACGCAGTATTTT	CASSSQGTDTQYF
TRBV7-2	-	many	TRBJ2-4	TGTGCCAGCAGCTTAGCGAGGGGGGAAAACATTCAGTACTTC	CASSLARGENIQYF
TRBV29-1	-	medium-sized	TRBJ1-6	TGCAGCGTTAGGGAGGCAGATAATTCACCCCTCCACTTT	CSVREADNSPLHF
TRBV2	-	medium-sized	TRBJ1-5	TGTGCCAGCAGCCGAGGGAATCAGCCCCAGCATTTT	CASSRGNQPQHF
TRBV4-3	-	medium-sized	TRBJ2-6	TGCGCCAGCAGCCTAGGAGGCCCTTCCCTGACACCTGGGGCCAACGTCCTGACTTTC	CASSLGGPSLTPGANVLTF
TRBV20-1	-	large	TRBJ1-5	TGCAGTGCTAGAGATCGGGGAGGCCGAAATCAGCCCCAGCATTTT	CSARDRGGRNQPQHF
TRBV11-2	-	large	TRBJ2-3	TGTGCCAGCAGCTATTACACAGATACGCAGTATTTT	CASSYYTDTQYF
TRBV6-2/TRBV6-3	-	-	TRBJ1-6	TGTGCCAGCAGTTACACACGAGAAAGGCTCCACTTT	CASSYTRERLHF
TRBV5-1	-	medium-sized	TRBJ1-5	TGCGCCAGCAGCTTGCTCGGGGGAAGCAATCAGCCCCAGCATTTT	CASSLLGGSNQPQHF
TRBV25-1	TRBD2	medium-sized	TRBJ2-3	TGTGCCAGCAGTACGGGACTAGCGGGGCCCACAGATACGCAGTATTTT	CASSTGLAGPTDTQYF
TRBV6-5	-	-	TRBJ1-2	TGTGCCAGCAGTTACTCGAGCCAGGACAATGGCTACACCTTC	CASSYSSQDNGYTF
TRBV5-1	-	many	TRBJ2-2	TGCGCCAACACGGACTACGAGGAGCTATTTTTT	CANTDYEELFF
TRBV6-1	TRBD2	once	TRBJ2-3	TGTGCCAGCAGTGAAGCTAGCGGGGGGGGCAGATACGCAGTATTT	CASSEASGGGRYAVF
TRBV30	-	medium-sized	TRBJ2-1	TGTGCCTGGAACCACAGGGGAGGGAGCAATGAGCAGTTCTTC	CAWNHRGGSNEQFF
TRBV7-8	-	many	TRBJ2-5	TGTGCCAGCACTGCGGATCGCCTTTACAACCAAGAGACCCAGTACTTC	CASTADRLYNQETQYF
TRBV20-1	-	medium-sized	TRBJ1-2	TGCAGTGCCAACCCGGGAACCTCTAACTATGGCTACACCTTC	CSANPGTSNYGYTF
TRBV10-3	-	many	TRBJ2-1	TGTGCCATCAGTGACCCGAACGGCAATGAGCAGTTCTTC	CAISDPNGNEQFF
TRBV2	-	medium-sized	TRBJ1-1	TGTGCCAGTCGTCGGTGGGGCGGAAATACGGCAAACACTGAAGCTTTCTTT	CASRRWGGNTANTEAFF
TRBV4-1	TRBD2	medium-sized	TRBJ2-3	TGCGCCAGCAGCCAATCCCAGGCGGGGGGCGGTAGCACAGATACGCAGTATTTT	CASSQSQAGGGSTDTQYF
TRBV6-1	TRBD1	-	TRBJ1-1	TGTGCCAGCACTCAGGGGGCAGAAGACACTGAAGCTTTCTTT	CASTQGAEDTEAFF